This T cell receptor (beta chain) appears in the sequencing data of a study of blood T cells in healthy people across ages. Notes on the study in general: Underestimates were what the diversity estimates from one million T cells were considered to be.

The CDR3 runs 16 residues. J was trimmed by 0 bases and V by 5 bases; bases with no gene match: 5. Germline V CDR1 and CDR2: MNHEY, SMNVEV (reference sequence). As for this clonotype: Its antigen remains unknown.

Primed by a sample-barcoded 5' primer and a J-beta primer mix, a second PCR proceeded for about 6 to 12 cycles. Each CDR3 protein is one row after TCRdb ran MiXCR on the 5' RACE reads. The repertoire holds almost 1 million distinct CDR3 sequences, with roughly 51% as singletons. This TCR was recovered from a woman aged 55-70 years in good health. The chain uses TRBV27 and TRBJ2-3; 10 bases fit TRBD1. The sequenced material came from blood. The CDR3 DNA follows: TGTGCCAGCAGTCCCCGGACAGGGGGTAGCACAGATACGCAGTATTTT. Translating it yields CASSPRTGGSTDTQYF.